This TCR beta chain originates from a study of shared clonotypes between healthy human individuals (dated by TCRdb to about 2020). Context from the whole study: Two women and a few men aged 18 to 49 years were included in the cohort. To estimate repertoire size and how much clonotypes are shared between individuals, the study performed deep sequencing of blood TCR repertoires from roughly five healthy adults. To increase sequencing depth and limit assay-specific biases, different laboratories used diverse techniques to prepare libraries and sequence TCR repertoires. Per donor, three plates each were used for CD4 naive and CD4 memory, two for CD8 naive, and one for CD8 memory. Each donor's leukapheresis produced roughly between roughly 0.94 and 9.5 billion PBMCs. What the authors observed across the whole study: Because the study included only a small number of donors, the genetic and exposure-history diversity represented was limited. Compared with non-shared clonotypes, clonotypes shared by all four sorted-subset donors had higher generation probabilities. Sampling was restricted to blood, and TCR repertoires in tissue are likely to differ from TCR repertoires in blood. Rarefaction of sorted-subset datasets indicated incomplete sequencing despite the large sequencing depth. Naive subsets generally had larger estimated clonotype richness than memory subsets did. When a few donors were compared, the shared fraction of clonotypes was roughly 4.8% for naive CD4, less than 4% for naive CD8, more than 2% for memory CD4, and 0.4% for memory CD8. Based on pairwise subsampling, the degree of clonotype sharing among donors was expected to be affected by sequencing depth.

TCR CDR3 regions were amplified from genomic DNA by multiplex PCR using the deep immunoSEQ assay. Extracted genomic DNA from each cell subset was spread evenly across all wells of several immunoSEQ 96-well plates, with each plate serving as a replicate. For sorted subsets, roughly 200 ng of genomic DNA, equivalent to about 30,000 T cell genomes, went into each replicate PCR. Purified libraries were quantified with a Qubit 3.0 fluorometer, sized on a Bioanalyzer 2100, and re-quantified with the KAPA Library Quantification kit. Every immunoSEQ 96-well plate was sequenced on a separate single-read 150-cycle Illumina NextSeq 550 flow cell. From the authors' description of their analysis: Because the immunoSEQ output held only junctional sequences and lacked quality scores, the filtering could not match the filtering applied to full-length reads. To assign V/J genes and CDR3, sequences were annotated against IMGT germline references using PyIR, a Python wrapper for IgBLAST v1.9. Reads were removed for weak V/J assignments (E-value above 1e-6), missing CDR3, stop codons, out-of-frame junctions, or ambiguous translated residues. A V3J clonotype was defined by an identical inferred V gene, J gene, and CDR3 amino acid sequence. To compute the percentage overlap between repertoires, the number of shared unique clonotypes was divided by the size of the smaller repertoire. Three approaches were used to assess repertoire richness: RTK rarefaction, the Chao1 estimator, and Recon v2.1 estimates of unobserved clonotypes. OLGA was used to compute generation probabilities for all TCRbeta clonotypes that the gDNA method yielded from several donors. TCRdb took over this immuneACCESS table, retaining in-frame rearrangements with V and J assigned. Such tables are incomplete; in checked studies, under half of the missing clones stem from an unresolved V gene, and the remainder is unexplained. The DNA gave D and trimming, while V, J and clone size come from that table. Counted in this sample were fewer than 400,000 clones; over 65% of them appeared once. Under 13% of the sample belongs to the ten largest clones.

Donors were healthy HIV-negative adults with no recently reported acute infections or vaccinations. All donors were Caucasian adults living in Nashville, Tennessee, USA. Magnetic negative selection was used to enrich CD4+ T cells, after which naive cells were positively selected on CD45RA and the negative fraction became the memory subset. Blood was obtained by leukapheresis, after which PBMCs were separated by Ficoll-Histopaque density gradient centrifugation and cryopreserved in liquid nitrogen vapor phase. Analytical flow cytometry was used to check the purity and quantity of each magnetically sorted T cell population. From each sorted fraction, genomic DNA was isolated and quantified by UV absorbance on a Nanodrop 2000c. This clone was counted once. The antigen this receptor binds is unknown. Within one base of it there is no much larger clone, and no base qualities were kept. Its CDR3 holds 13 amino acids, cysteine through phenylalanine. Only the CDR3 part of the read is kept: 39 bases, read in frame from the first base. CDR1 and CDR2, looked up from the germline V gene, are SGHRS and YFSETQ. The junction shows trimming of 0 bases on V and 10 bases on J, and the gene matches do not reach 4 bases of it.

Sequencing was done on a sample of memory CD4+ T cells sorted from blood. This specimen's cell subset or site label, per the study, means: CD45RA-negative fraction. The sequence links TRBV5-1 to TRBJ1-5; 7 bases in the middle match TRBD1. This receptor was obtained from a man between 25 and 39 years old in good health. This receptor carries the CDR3 CASSLGQGEPQHF. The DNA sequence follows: TGCGCCAGCAGCTTGGGACAGGGAGAACCCCAGCATTTT.